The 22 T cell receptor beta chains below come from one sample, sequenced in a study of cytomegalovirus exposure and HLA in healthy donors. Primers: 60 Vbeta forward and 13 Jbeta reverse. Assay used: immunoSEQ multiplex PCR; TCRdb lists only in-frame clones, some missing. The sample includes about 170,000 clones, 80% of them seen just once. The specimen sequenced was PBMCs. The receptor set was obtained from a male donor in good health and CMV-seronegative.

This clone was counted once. CDR3 loop: CASSTKRNQPQHF. DNA of the CDR3: TGTGCCAGCAGCACTAAACGGAATCAGCCCCAGCATTTT. The J gene is TRBJ1-5, the V gene TRBV27; D uncertain. Germline lookup yields CDR1 MNHEY and CDR2 SMNVEV (reference sequence). V was cut by 6 bases and J by 4 bases, with 10 bases left in between. The CDR3 spans 13 residues.

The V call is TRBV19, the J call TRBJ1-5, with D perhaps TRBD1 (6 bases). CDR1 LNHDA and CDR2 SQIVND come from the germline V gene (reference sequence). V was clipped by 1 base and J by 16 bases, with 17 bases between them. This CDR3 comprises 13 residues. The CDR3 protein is CASSIASTGEGHF. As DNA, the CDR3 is TGTGCCAGTAGTATAGCCTCGACAGGTGAAGGACATTTT.

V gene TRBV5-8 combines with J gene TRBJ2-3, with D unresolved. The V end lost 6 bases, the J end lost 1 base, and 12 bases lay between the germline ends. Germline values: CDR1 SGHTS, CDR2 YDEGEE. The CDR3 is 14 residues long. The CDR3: CASTPGPRTDTQYF. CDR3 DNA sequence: TGTGCCAGCACCCCCGGTCCACGCACAGATACGCAGTATTTT.

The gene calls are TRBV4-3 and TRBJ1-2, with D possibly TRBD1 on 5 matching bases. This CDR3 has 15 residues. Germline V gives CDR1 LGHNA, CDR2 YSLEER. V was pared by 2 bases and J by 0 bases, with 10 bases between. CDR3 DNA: TGCGCCAGCAGCCAACGGACATCCTCTAACTATGGCTACACCTTC. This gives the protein CASSQRTSSNYGYTF.

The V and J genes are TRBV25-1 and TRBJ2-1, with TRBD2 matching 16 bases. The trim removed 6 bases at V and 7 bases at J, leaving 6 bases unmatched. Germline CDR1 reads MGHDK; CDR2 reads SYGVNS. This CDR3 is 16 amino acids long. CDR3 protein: CASRAGLAGGRNEQFF. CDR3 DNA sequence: TGTGCCAGCAGAGCGGGACTAGCGGGGGGGCGGAATGAGCAGTTCTTC. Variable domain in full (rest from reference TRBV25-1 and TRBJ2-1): EADIYQTPRYLVIGTGKKITLECSQTMGHDKMYWYQQDPGMELHLIHYSYGVNSTEKGDLSSESTVSRIRTEHFPLTLESARPSHTSQYLCASRAGLAGGRNEQFFGPGTRLTVL.

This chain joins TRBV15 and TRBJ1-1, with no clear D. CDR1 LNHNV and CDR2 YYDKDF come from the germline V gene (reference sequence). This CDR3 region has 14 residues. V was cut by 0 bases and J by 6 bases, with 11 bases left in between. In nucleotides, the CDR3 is TGTGCCACCAGCAGAGATCGAGGGAGGGCTGAAGCTTTCTTT. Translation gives CATSRDRGRAEAFF.

The CDR3 coding sequence is TGTGCCAGCAGGGGGGGACAGGGCTACTACGAGCAGTACTTC. It specifies CASRGGQGYYEQYF. This chain connects TRBV2 to TRBJ2-7; TRBD1 agrees at 9 bases. This CDR3 is 14 amino acids long. V gave up 6 bases and J gave up 3 bases; unmatched junction bases: 6. Germline loops: CDR1 SNHLY, CDR2 FYNNEI. Using reference TRBV2 and TRBJ2-7 for the parts outside the CDR3, the full variable domain is EPEVTQTPSHQVTQMGQEVILRCVPISNHLYFYWYRQILGQKVEFLVSFYNNEISEKSEIFDDQFSVERPDGSNFTLKIRSTKLEDSAMYFCASRGGQGYYEQYFGPGTRLTVT.

The DNA of the CDR3 is TGTGCCAGCAGCTCAGCCCTCCCGGACAGGGGGAAACCGGGGACCCAGTACTTC. Protein sequence: CASSSALPDRGKPGTQYF. The V gene is TRBV13, the J gene TRBJ2-5; 10 nucleotides line up with TRBD1. The CDR3 is made up of 18 amino acids. V shed 4 bases and J 7 bases; nucleotides not matched to a gene: 18. Germline lookup yields CDR1 PRHDT and CDR2 FYEKMQ (reference sequence).

Written as DNA, the CDR3 is TGTGCCATCAGTGAGTCTGTAGGCGGAACTTCTAGCACAGATACGCAGTATTTT. Translation gives CAISESVGGTSSTDTQYF. The V call is TRBV10-3, the J call TRBJ2-3, with D uncertain. This CDR3 is 18 amino acids long. The germline V and J ends were trimmed by 0 bases and 0 bases, with 16 bases remaining between them. CDR1 ENHRY and CDR2 SYGVKD come from the germline V gene.

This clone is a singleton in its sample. The CDR3 DNA is TGTGCCAGCACCCAAAACCGACAGCAAGATACGCAGTATTTT. This encodes CASTQNRQQDTQYF. This sequence joins TRBV7-9 and TRBJ2-3; D is perhaps TRBD1 (5 bases). Germline CDR1 reads SEHNR; CDR2 reads FQNEAQ (reference sequence). The CDR3 is 14 amino acids. V shed 7 bases and J shed 5 bases, with 16 bases lying between them.

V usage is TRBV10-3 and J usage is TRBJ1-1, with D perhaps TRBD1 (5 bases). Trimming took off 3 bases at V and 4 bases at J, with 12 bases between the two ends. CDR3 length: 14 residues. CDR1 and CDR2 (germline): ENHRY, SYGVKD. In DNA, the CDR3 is TGTGCCATCAGTGATAAGGGGTTGGGCACTGAAGCTTTCTTT. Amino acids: CAISDKGLGTEAFF.

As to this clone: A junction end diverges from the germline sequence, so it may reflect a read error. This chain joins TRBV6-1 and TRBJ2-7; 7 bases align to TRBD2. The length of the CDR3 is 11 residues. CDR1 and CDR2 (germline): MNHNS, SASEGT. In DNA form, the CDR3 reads TGTGCCAGCAGTGAAATGGGGGGGAGAGGCTTC. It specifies CASSEMGGRGF.

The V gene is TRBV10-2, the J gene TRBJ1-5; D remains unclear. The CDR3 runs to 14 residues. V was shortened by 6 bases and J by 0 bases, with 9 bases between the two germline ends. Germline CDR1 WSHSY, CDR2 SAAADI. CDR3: CASSPQYSNQPQHF. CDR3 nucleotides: TGCGCCAGCAGCCCCCAGTATAGCAATCAGCCCCAGCATTTT.

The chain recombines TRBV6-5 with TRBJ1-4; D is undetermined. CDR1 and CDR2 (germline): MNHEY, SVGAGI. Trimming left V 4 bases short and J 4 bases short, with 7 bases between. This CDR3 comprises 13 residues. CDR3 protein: CASSLYNNEKLFF. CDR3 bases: TGTGCCAGCAGTTTATACAATAATGAAAAACTGTTTTTT.

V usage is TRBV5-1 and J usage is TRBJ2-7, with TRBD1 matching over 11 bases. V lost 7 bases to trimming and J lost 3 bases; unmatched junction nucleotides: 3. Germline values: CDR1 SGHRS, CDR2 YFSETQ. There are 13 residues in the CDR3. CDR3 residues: CASGGTGGYEQYF. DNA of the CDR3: TGCGCCAGCGGAGGGACAGGGGGCTACGAGCAGTACTTC.

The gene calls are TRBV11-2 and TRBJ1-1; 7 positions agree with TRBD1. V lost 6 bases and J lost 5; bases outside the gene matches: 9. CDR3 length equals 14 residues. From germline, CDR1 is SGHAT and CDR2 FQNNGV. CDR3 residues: CASRRDSWGTEAFF. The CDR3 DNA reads TGTGCCAGCAGGAGGGACAGCTGGGGGACTGAAGCTTTCTTT.

CDR3: CAISESGSSGNTIYF. The DNA for the CDR3 is TGTGCCATCAGTGAGTCGGGCAGCTCTGGAAACACCATATATTTT. J is TRBJ1-3 and V is TRBV10-3; no clear D. The CDR3 is 15 residues long. Trimming removed 0 bases at V and 0 bases at J, with 6 bases between. In germline, CDR1 is ENHRY, CDR2 SYGVKD.

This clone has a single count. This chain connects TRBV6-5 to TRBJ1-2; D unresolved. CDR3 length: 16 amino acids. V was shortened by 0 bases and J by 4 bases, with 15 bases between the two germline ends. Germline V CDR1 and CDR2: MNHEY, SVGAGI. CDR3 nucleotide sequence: TGTGCCAGCAGTTACTCGCGGTTGACGGAGACCTATGGCTACACCTTC. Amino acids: CASSYSRLTETYGYTF.

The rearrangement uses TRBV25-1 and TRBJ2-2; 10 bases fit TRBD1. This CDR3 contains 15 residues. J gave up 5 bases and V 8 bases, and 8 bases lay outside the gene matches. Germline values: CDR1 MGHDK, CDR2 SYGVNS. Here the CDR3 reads CASGWTGGMTGELFF. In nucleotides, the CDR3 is TGTGCCAGCGGGTGGACAGGGGGTATGACCGGGGAGCTGTTTTTT.

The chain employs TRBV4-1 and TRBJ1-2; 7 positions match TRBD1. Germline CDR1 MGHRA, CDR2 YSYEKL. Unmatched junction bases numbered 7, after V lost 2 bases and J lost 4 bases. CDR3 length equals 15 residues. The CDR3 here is CASSQNRGGLYGYTF. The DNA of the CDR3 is TGCGCCAGCAGCCAAAACAGGGGTGGGCTCTATGGCTACACCTTC.

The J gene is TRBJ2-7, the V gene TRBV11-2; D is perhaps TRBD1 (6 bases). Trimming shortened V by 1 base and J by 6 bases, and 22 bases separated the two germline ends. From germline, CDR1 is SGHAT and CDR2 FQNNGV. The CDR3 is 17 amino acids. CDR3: CASSLGDVGLSGVEQYF. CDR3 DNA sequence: TGTGCCAGCAGCTTAGGGGATGTCGGGCTCTCAGGGGTCGAGCAGTACTTC.

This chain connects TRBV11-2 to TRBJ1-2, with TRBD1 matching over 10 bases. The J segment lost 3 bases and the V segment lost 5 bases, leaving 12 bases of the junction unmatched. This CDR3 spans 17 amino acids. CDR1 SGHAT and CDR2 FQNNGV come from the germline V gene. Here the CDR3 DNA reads TGTGCCAGCAGCCCCCTCCTCGGACAGGGGGTTGACTATGGCTACACCTTC. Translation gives CASSPLLGQGVDYGYTF.